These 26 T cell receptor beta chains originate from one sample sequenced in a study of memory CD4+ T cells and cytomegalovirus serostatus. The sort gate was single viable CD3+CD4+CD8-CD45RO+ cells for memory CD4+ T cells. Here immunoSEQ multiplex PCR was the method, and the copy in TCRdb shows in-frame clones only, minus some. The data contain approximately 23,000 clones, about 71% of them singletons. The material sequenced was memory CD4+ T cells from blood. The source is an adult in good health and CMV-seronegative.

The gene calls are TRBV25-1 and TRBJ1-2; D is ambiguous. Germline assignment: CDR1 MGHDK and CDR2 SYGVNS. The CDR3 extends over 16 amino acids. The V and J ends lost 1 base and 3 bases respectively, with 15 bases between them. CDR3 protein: CASSESGNRPDYGYTF. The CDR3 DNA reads TGTGCCAGCAGTGAATCAGGAAACAGACCGGACTATGGCTACACCTTC.

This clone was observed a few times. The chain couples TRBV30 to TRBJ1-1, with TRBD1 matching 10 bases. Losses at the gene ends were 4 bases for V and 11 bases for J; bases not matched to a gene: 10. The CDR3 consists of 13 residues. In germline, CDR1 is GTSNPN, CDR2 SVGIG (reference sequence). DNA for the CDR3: TGTGCCTGGACTCCGGGACAGGGGCGTAGGGCTTTCTTT. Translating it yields CAWTPGQGRRAFF.

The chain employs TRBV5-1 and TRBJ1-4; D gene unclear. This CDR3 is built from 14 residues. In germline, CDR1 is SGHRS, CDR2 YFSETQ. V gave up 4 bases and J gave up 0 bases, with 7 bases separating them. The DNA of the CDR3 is TGCGCCAGCAGCAGCCTAGCAACTAATGAAAAACTGTTTTTT. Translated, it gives CASSSLATNEKLFF.

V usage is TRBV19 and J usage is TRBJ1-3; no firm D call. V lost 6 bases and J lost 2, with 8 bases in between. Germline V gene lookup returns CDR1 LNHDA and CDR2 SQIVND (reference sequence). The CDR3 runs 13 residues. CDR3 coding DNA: TGTGCCAGTAGGTCGGGCCCTGGAAACACCATATATTTT. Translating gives CASRSGPGNTIYF.

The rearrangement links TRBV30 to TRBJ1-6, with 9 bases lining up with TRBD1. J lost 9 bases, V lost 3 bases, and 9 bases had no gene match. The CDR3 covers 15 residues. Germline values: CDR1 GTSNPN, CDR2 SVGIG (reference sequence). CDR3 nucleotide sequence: TGTGCCTGGAGCGACGGACAGGGGCTCTCTTCACCCCTCCACTTT. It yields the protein CAWSDGQGLSSPLHF.

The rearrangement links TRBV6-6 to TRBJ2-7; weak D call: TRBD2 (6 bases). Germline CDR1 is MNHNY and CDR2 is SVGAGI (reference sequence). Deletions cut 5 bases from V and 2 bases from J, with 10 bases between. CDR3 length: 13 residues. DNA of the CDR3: TGTGCCAGCAGTGACCCGGGGGCCTACGAGCAGTACTTC. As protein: CASSDPGAYEQYF.

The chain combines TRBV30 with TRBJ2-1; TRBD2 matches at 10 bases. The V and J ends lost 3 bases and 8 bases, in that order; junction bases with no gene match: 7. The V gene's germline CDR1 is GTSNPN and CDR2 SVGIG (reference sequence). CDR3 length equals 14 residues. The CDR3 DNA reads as TGTGCCTGGAGAAAGCGGGGGGGCCTCGATGAGCAGTTCTTC. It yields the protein CAWRKRGGLDEQFF.

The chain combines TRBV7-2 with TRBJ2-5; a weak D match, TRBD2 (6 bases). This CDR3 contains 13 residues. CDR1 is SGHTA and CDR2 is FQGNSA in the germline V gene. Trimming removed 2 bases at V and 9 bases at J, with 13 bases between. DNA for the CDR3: TGTGCCAGCAGCTTAACTACCCCGGGGGCCCAGTACTTC. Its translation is CASSLTTPGAQYF.

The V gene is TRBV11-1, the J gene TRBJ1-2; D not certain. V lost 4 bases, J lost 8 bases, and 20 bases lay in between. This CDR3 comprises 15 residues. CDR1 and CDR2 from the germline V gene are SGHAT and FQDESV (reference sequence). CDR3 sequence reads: CASSSKRGPAEGYTF. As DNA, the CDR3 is TGTGCCAGCAGCTCGAAACGAGGGCCAGCGGAGGGCTACACCTTC.

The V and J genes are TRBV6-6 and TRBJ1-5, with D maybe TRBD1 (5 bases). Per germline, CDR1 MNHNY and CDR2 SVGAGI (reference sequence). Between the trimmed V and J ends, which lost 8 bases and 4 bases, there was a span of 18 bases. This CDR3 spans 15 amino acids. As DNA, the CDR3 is TGTGCCAGCTCCCGAGGGGCCTACGATAATCAGCCCCAGCATTTT. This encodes CASSRGAYDNQPQHF.

This CDR3 reads CASSPPSGNTIYF. CDR3 DNA: TGTGCCAGCAGCCCGCCCTCTGGAAACACCATATATTTT. J is TRBJ1-3 and V is TRBV11-2; D gene uncertain. The V gene's germline CDR1 is SGHAT and CDR2 FQNNGV. V lost 5 bases to trimming and J lost 0 bases, with 5 bases between them. The CDR3 has 13 amino acids.

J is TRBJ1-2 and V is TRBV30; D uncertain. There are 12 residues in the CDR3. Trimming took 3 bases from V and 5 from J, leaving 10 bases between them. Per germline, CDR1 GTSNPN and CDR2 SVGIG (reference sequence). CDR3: CAWSMALYGYTF. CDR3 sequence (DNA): TGTGCCTGGAGCATGGCCCTTTATGGCTACACCTTC.

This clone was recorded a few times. The DNA of the CDR3 is TGTGCCTGGAGTGTACTGAGAGAGCGACTGTTTTTT. This sequence encodes CAWSVLRERLFF. This chain uses TRBV30 with TRBJ1-4; D unresolved. V lost 0 bases, J lost 13 bases, and 12 bases lay in between. CDR1 and CDR2 (germline): GTSNPN, SVGIG (reference sequence). The CDR3 covers 12 residues.

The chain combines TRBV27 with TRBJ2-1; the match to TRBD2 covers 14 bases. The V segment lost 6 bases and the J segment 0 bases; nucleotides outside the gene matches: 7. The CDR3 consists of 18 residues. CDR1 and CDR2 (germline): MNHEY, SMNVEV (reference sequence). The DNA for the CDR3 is TGTGCCAGCAGGCGGGGACTAGCGGGAGTCCCCTCCTACAATGAGCAGTTCTTC. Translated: CASRRGLAGVPSYNEQFF.

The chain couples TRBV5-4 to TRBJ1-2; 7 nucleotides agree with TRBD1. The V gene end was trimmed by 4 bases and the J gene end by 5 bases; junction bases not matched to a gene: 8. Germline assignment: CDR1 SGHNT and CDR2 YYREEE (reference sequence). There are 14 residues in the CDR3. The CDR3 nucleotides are TGTGCCAGCAGCCTACAGGGGAGGGGTTATGGCTACACCTTC. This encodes CASSLQGRGYGYTF. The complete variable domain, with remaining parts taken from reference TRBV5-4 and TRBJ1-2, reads ETGVTQSPTHLIKTRGQQVTLRCSSQSGHNTVSWYQQALGQGPQFIFQYYREEENGRGNFPPRFSGLQFPNYSSELNVNALELDDSALYLCASSLQGRGYGYTFGSGTRLTVV.

CDR3 DNA sequence: TGTGCCAGCGATGACAGGGGCCTCAATCAGCCCCAGCATTTT. This encodes CASDDRGLNQPQHF. The chain has TRBV19 and TRBJ1-5, with 8 bases lining up with TRBD1. With V trimmed by 9 bases and J by 3 bases, 7 bases remained unmatched. Germline V gives CDR1 LNHDA, CDR2 SQIVND (reference sequence). The CDR3 totals 14 residues.

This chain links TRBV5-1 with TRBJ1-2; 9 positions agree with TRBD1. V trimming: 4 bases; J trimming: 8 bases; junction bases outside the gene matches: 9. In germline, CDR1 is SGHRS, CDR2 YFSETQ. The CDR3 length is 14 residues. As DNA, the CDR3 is TGCGCCAGCAGCCCCAGGGACAGGGAAGGAGGCTACACCTTC. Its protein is CASSPRDREGGYTF.

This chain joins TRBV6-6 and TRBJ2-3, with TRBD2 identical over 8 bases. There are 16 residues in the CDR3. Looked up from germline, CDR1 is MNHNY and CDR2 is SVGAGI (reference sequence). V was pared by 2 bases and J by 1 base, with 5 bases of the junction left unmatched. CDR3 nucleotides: TGTGCCAGCAGTTACGGCCTAGCGGGTCGCACAGATACGCAGTATTTT. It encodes CASSYGLAGRTDTQYF.

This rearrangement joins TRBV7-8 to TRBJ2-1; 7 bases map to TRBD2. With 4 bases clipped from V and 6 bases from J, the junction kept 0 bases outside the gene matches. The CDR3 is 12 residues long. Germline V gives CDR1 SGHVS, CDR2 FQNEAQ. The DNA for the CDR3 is TGTGCCAGCAGCTGGGGGGGCAATGAGCAGTTCTTC. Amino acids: CASSWGGNEQFF. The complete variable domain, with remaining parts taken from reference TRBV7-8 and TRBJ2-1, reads GAGVSQSPRYKVAKRGQDVALRCDPISGHVSLFWYQQALGQGPEFLTYFQNEAQLDKSGLPSDRFFAERPEGSVSTLKIQRTQQEDSAVYLCASSWGGNEQFFGPGTRLTVL.

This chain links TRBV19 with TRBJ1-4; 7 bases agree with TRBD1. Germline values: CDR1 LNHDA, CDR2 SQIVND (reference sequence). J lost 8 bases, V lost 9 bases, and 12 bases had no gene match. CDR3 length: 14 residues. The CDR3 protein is CASELTGVGEKLFF. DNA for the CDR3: TGTGCCAGCGAGCTCACAGGGGTCGGGGAAAAACTGTTTTTT. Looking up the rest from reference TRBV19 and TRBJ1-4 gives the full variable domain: DGGITQSPKYLFRKEGQNVTLSCEQNLNHDAMYWYRQDPGQGLRLIYYSQIVNDFQKGDIAEGYSVSREKKESFPLTVTSAQKNPTAFYLCASELTGVGEKLFFGSGTQLSVL.

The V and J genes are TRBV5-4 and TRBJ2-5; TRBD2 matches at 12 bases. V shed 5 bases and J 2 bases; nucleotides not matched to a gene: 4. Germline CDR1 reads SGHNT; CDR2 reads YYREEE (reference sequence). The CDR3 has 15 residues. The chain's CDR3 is CASSFGLAGQETQYF. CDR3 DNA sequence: TGTGCCAGCAGTTTCGGACTAGCGGGACAAGAGACCCAGTACTTC.

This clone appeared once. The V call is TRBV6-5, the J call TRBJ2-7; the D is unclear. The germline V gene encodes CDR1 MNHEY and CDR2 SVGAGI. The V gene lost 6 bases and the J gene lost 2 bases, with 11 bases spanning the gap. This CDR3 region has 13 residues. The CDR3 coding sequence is TGTGCCAGCAGGGGTACTGGGCCCTACGAGCAGTACTTC. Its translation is CASRGTGPYEQYF.

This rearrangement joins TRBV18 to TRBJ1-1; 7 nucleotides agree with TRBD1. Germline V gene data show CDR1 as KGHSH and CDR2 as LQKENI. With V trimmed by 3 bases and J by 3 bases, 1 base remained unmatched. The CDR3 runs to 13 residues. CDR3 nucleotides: TGTGCCAGCTCACCCGACAGGGACACTGAAGCTTTCTTT. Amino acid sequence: CASSPDRDTEAFF.

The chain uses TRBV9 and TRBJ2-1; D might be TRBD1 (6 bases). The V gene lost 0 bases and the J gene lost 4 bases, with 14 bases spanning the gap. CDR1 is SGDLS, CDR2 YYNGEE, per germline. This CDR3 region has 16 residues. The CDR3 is CASSVESGGAYNEQFF. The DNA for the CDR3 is TGTGCCAGCAGCGTAGAGTCTGGGGGCGCTTACAATGAGCAGTTCTTC.

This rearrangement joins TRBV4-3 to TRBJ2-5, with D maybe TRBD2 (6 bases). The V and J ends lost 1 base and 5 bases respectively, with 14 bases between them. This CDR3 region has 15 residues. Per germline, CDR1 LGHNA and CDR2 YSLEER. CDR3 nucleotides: TGCGCCAGCAGCCAAGGGGGGACTCCAGGGGAGACCCAGTACTTC. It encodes CASSQGGTPGETQYF.

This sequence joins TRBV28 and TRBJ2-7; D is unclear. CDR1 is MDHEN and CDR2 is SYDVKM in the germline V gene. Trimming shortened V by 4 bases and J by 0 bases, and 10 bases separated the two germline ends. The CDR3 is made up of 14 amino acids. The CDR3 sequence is CASSSHLRSYEQYF. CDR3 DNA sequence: TGTGCCAGCAGTTCTCATCTACGCTCCTACGAGCAGTACTTC.